This record concerns one TCR beta chain sequence. Its antigen remains unknown. V gave up 4 bases and J gave up 7 bases, with 13 bases separating them. This CDR3 is 14 amino acids long. The germline gives CDR1 MNHEY, CDR2 SVGAGI. Profiling relied on immunoSEQ multiplex PCR, and the TCRdb table lists in-frame clones only, not all of them. The table has more than 10,000 clones, roughly 85% seen once. This entry is derived from a study of tumor-infiltrating lymphocytes in localized non-small cell lung cancer. Background on the study: Resected tumor was paired with non-adjacent uninvolved lung from the same patient.

Study observations and caveats: Compared with uninvolved lung, tumors showed higher T cell infiltration by TCRbeta sequencing. Each assay used a separate piece of the same tissue. Immunotypes IM1 and IM2 had similar TCR-derived T-cell fractions.

This chain connects TRBV6-5 to TRBJ1-4; D call uncertain. The sample consisted of uninvolved lung tissue not adjacent to the tumor. This clonotype was obtained from a human donor with non-small cell lung cancer. The CDR3 region is CASSSGPRSEKLFF. Written as DNA, the CDR3 is TGTGCCAGCAGTTCCGGGCCACGTAGTGAAAAACTGTTTTTT.